A single sample gave rise to the 18 T cell receptor beta chains below, sequenced in a study of blood T cells in healthy people across ages. Through a sample-barcoded 5' primer and a J-beta primer mix, a second PCR was run for about 6 to 11 cycles. TCRdb processed the 5' RACE reads anew with MiXCR; each CDR3 protein has one entry. The sample has roughly 680,000 distinct CDR3 sequences, over 40% seen once; the top ten hold 13%. The specimen sequenced was blood. These receptors were collected from an elderly woman in good health.

This chain links TRBV5-1 with TRBJ2-7; TRBD2 matches 7 bases. CDR1 and CDR2 from the germline V gene are SGHRS and YFSETQ. Trimming cost V 2 bases and J 9 bases; bases outside gene matches: 17. The CDR3 loop spans 16 amino acids. The CDR3 here is CASSLAVSSGGGRQYF. As DNA, the CDR3 is TGCGCCAGCAGCTTAGCAGTTTCTTCGGGGGGTGGGCGGCAGTACTTC. The full variable domain, its missing parts supplied by reference TRBV5-1 and TRBJ2-7, is KAGVTQTPRYLIKTRGQQVTLSCSPISGHRSVSWYQQTPGQGLQFLFEYFSETQRNKGNFPGRFSGRQFSNSRSEMNVSTLELGDSALYLCASSLAVSSGGGRQYFGPGTRLTVT.

This rearrangement joins TRBV14 to TRBJ2-2, with D maybe TRBD2 (6 bases). V gave up 9 bases and J gave up 3 bases, with 14 bases separating them. The CDR3 has 14 residues. Germline V CDR1 and CDR2: SGHDN, FVKESK. CDR3 amino acids: CASKRRADTGELFF. CDR3 DNA: TGTGCCAGTAAACGGAGGGCCGACACCGGGGAGCTGTTTTTT.

This chain connects TRBV1 to TRBJ2-1; whether TRBD1, the table's D call, matches the DNA was not checked. TRBV1 is deemed a pseudogene. CDR3 length: 15 amino acids. The CDR3 nucleotides are TGCACCAGCAGCCAAGTGGACCCCCTCGGGTGTGAGCAGTTCTTC. Protein: CTSSQVDPLGCEQFF.

The J gene is TRBJ1-1, the V gene TRBV6-5; D call uncertain. The V gene lost 0 bases and the J gene lost 2 bases, with 10 bases spanning the gap. The germline gives CDR1 MNHEY, CDR2 SVGAGI. The length of the CDR3 is 15 residues. The CDR3 sequence: CASSYSGQVNTEAFF. CDR3 nucleotides: TGTGCCAGCAGTTACTCGGGCCAGGTTAACACTGAAGCTTTCTTT.

The CDR3 sequence is CASTRGGPFESGNTIYF. In DNA form, the CDR3 reads TGTGCCAGCACCCGAGGGGGTCCGTTTGAATCTGGAAACACCATATATTTT. The chain carries TRBV6-6 and TRBJ1-3, with a weak D call TRBD1 (6 bases). The CDR3 contains 17 residues. Deletions cut 7 bases from V and 1 base from J, with 20 bases between. Germline CDR1 and CDR2: MNHNY and SVGAGI (reference sequence).

The chain is built from TRBV9 and TRBJ2-3, with D possibly TRBD2 on 5 matching bases. Trimming stripped 0 bases from V and 0 bases from J, with 11 bases between. Germline loops: CDR1 SGDLS, CDR2 YYNGEE. The length of the CDR3 is 16 residues. CDR3 nucleotides: TGTGCCAGCAGCGTAGGGTTAGCGAGTAGCACAGATACGCAGTATTTT. Amino acids: CASSVGLASSTDTQYF.

As concerns this clonotype: This may come from a read error, since a much larger clone is one base off. The gene calls are TRBV20-1 and TRBJ2-1; 8 bases map to TRBD2. The DNA end is more similar to TRBJ2-7, so the J call may be wrong. Germline V gene sequence: CDR1 DFQATT, CDR2 SNEGSKA (reference sequence). The CDR3 loop spans 15 amino acids. The CDR3 spells CSAKVLAGSYNEQYF. CDR3 DNA: TGCAGTGCAAAGGTCCTAGCGGGCTCCTACAATGAGCAGTACTTC.

The chain is built from TRBV20-1 and TRBJ1-1, with 7 positions matching TRBD1. Trimming took 0 bases from V and 3 from J; bases not matched to a gene: 4. The CDR3 runs 14 residues. Germline CDR1 is DFQATT and CDR2 is SNEGSKA (reference sequence). The CDR3 bases are TGCAGTGCTAGAGATAGTAGGGGGCACACTGAAGCTTTCTTT. Translation gives CSARDSRGHTEAFF.

This clonotype was detected only a few times. The genes are TRBV4-1 and TRBJ2-1; D is possibly TRBD2 (7 bases). The V gene's germline CDR1 is MGHRA and CDR2 YSYEKL. The CDR3 runs to 14 residues. Deletions cut 1 base from V and 9 bases from J, with 13 bases between. The CDR3 DNA follows: TGCGCCAGCAGCCAAGTGGGGGGGGGCGGTGAGCAGTTCTTC. Translation: CASSQVGGGGEQFF.

This clonotype appeared a single time. V usage is TRBV3-1 and J usage is TRBJ2-4; 9 bases map to TRBD1. This CDR3 contains 15 residues. Germline V gene sequence: CDR1 LGHDT, CDR2 YNNKEL (reference sequence). V gave up 7 bases and J gave up 3 bases; unmatched junction bases: 7. The CDR3 DNA reads as TGTGCCAGCACCGGGACAGGGTTTGACAAAAACATTCAGTACTTC. It yields the protein CASTGTGFDKNIQYF.

The chain combines TRBV4-3 with TRBJ1-5; D is perhaps TRBD1 (6 bases). The germline V gene encodes CDR1 LGHNA and CDR2 YSLEER. This CDR3 is built from 16 residues. With 0 bases removed from V and 5 bases from J, the gap between germline ends came to 14 bases. The CDR3 spells CASSQDSGTLDQPQHF. The CDR3 DNA is TGCGCCAGCAGCCAAGATTCCGGGACACTCGATCAGCCCCAGCATTTT.

This clonotype was recorded many times. Being one base from a much bigger clone, this may be a read error. This rearrangement joins TRBV11-3 to TRBJ2-1, with TRBD2 identical over 8 bases. Germline V gene lookup returns CDR1 SGHNT and CDR2 YENEEA. CDR3 length: 14 residues. The CDR3 coding sequence is TGTGCCAGCAGCGTAGAACTAGCGGCCGGTGAGCAGTTCTTC. This encodes CASSVELAAGEQFF.

The chain uses TRBV28 and TRBJ2-3, with D possibly matching TRBD2 (7 bases). Per the germline V gene, CDR1 is MDHEN and CDR2 is SYDVKM. The CDR3 has 14 amino acids. The V end was cut by 3 bases, the J end by 8 bases, with 15 bases between. In DNA, the CDR3 is TGTGCCAGCAGTTTGGGGGGGGCCCCTCTTACGCAGTATTTT. Its translation: CASSLGGAPLTQYF.

The chain employs TRBV5-1 and TRBJ2-1, with TRBD1 identical over 7 bases. The V segment lost 6 bases and the J segment 2 bases; nucleotides outside the gene matches: 5. Germline CDR1 is SGHRS and CDR2 is YFSETQ. The CDR3 is 14 residues long. CDR3 amino acids: CASTQTGTYNEQFF. For the CDR3, the DNA is TGCGCCAGCACCCAGACAGGGACCTACAATGAGCAGTTCTTC. The variable domain in full, completed from reference TRBV5-1 and TRBJ2-1, reads KAGVTQTPRYLIKTRGQQVTLSCSPISGHRSVSWYQQTPGQGLQFLFEYFSETQRNKGNFPGRFSGRQFSNSRSEMNVSTLELGDSALYLCASTQTGTYNEQFFGPGTRLTVL.

This clonotype was detected many times. The chain links TRBV12-3 or TRBV12-4 to TRBJ2-7, with D tentatively TRBD2 (7 bases). The CDR3 totals 15 residues. V shed 5 bases and J shed 3 bases, with 17 bases lying between them. The CDR3 region is CASSQGGGGIYEQYF. The CDR3 nucleotides are TGTGCCAGCAGTCAAGGGGGAGGGGGGATCTACGAGCAGTACTTC.

The V call is TRBV7-9, the J call TRBJ2-7; perhaps TRBD1 as D (5 bases). This CDR3 is 14 amino acids long. The V gene's germline CDR1 is SEHNR and CDR2 FQNEAQ (reference sequence). V lost 5 bases and J lost 2, with 13 bases in between. The CDR3, as DNA: TGTGCCAGCAGCGTAGGGGTAACTGCCTACGAGCAGTACTTC. This encodes CASSVGVTAYEQYF.

The V gene is TRBV14, the J gene TRBJ1-2, with 7 bases fitting TRBD1. This CDR3 region has 16 residues. The germline gives CDR1 SGHDN, CDR2 FVKESK. The junction had 12 bases not matched to a gene; V was cut back by 4 bases and J by 4 bases. The CDR3 DNA reads TGTGCCAGCAGCCGCCAGGGGGGCGCGAGCTCCTATGGCTACACCTTC. Protein product: CASSRQGGASSYGYTF.

This clonotype was seen a single time. A junction boundary mismatches the germline segment, possibly from a read error. The chain couples TRBV10-3 to TRBJ2-3; possible D gene TRBD2, 6 bases. The germline V gene has CDR1 ENHRY and CDR2 SYGVKD. The CDR3 is 13 residues long. The CDR3 loop reads CASSGTRGDTQYF. In DNA form, the CDR3 reads TGTGCCAGCAGTGGGACCCGGGGGGATACGCAGTATTTT.